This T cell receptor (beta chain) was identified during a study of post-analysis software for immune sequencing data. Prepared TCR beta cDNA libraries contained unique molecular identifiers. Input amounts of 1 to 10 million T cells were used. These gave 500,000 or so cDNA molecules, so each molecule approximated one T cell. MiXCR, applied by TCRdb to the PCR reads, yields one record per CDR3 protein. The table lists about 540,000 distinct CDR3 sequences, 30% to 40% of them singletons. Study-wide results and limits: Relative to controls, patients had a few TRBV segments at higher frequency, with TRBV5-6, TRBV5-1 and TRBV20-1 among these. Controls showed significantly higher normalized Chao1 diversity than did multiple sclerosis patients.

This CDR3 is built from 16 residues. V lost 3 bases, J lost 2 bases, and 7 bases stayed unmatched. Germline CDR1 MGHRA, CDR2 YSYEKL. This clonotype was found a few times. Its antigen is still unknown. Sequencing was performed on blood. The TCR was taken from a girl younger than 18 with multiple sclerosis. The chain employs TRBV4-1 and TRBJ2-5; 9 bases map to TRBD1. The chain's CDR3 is CASSQTGQGLQETQYF. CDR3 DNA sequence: TGCGCCAGCAGCCAGACGGGACAGGGTCTACAAGAGACCCAGTACTTC.